This T cell receptor beta chain was observed in a study of CXCR3-negative and CXCR3-positive naive CD8 T cells. 5' RACE that incorporated UMI labels was used to prepare the TRB cDNA libraries. TCRdb re-called the 5' RACE reads; one entry per CDR3 protein, DNA not given. Recorded for this sample: under 85,000 distinct CDR3 sequences. The CDR3 loop spans 18 amino acids. Germline CDR1 is SEHNR and CDR2 is FQNEAQ (reference sequence). The chain employs TRBV7-9 and TRBJ2-6; the D gene TCRdb calls, TRBD2, cannot be checked with no DNA. This clonotype was sampled from a human donor in good health. Some clones in this sample may be carry-over from other donors' samples. Sequences were obtained from naive CXCR3- CD8+ T cells from blood. Documented subset: CD45RO-CCR7+CD27+CD95- naive CD8+ T cells lacking CXCR3 (TNR3-). The CDR3 protein is CASSSRTSGKSGANVLTF.